These 27 T cell receptor beta chains share one sample of origin, sequenced in a study of blood T cells in healthy people across ages. Using a J-beta primer mix together with a sample-barcoded 5' primer, a second PCR was run for about 6 to 11 cycles. TCRdb processed the 5' RACE reads anew with MiXCR; each CDR3 protein has one entry. The profile covers under 1,000,000 distinct CDR3 sequences, with around half appearing a single time and around a sixth taken by the ten largest. The sequenced sample consisted of blood. These receptors all stem from an older man in good health.

The chain couples TRBV29-1 to TRBJ2-7; D remains unclear. The CDR3 extends over 11 amino acids. Looked up from germline, CDR1 is SQVTM and CDR2 is ANQGSEA. The V and J ends lost 7 bases and 5 bases respectively, with 12 bases between them. Here the CDR3 DNA reads TGCAGCGGTGAGTCTTCGCACGAGCAGTACTTC. Encoded protein: CSGESSHEQYF.

The chain is built from TRBV11-1 and TRBJ1-2; 11 bases map to TRBD1. The CDR3 is 14 residues long. Germline CDR1 reads SGHAT; CDR2 reads FQDESV (reference sequence). Trimming cost V 11 bases and J 7 bases; bases outside gene matches: 12. For the CDR3, the DNA is TGTGCCGGCAACCGGGGACAGGGGGAATCTGGCTACACCTTC. Its protein is CAGNRGQGESGYTF.

This clonotype was detected a few times. The chain employs TRBV14 and TRBJ2-3; D possibly corresponds to TRBD2 (6 bases). V was pared by 3 bases and J by 6 bases, with 13 bases between. The CDR3 runs to 14 residues. The germline gives CDR1 SGHDN, CDR2 FVKESK. In DNA form, the CDR3 reads TGTGCCAGCAGCCATTACGCGGAGGGCGATACGCAGTATTTT. This codes for CASSHYAEGDTQYF.

The chain combines TRBV4-2 with TRBJ1-4; D gene unclear. Trimming took off 0 bases at V and 7 bases at J, with 12 bases between the two ends. Germline CDR1 and CDR2: LGHNA and YNFKEQ. CDR3 size: 15 residues. CDR3: CASSQDSRAGEKLFF. The CDR3 nucleotides are TGTGCCAGCAGCCAAGATTCGAGGGCTGGTGAAAAACTGTTTTTT.

This clonotype was found a few times. The V call is TRBV28, the J call TRBJ2-3, with 9 bases lining up with TRBD2. The J segment lost 5 bases and the V segment lost 5 bases, leaving 14 bases of the junction unmatched. The CDR3 extends over 17 amino acids. CDR1 is MDHEN, CDR2 SYDVKM, per germline. CDR3 protein: CASSPPGSGRSVDTQYF. CDR3 sequence (DNA): TGTGCCAGCAGTCCACCCGGTAGCGGGAGATCTGTAGATACGCAGTATTTT.

The J gene is TRBJ2-3, the V gene TRBV5-1; weak D call: TRBD2 (6 bases). With 0 bases removed from V and 3 bases from J, the gap between germline ends came to 11 bases. The CDR3 sequence is 15 residues long. Per germline, CDR1 SGHRS and CDR2 YFSETQ. The CDR3: CASSLEGGMTDTQYF. CDR3 in DNA: TGCGCCAGCAGCTTGGAGGGAGGAATGACAGATACGCAGTATTTT.

This chain joins TRBV27 and TRBJ2-4; 10 nucleotides agree with TRBD2. The ends lost 10 bases at V and 13 bases at J; junction bases unmatched: 19. The germline gives CDR1 MNHEY, CDR2 SMNVEV (reference sequence). The CDR3 totals 15 residues. CDR3 amino acids: CATSLLAGVVNEQYF. The CDR3 region has the DNA TGTGCCACCTCCCTTCTAGCGGGAGTGGTTAATGAGCAGTACTTC.

This clonotype was counted ten times or more. The J gene is TRBJ2-3, the V gene TRBV25-1, with no clear D. Trimming pared 2 bases from V and 3 bases from J, leaving 12 bases between. This CDR3 is built from 15 residues. Germline lookup yields CDR1 MGHDK and CDR2 SYGVNS. In DNA, the CDR3 is TGTGCCAGCAGTGAACCGGGCGACCCTACAGATACGCAGTATTTT. The encoded protein is CASSEPGDPTDTQYF.

The V call is TRBV19, the J call TRBJ1-2; TRBD1 might be the D (6 bases). This CDR3 comprises 16 residues. The germline V gene has CDR1 LNHDA and CDR2 SQIVND (reference sequence). Deletions cut 3 bases from V and 3 bases from J, with 17 bases between. The CDR3 coding sequence is TGTGCCAGTAGTATTAGAGGCCTTGACAGGCACTATGGCTACACCTTC. Translation gives CASSIRGLDRHYGYTF.

The chain joins TRBV7-2 to TRBJ2-5, with 10 positions matching TRBD2. With V trimmed by 5 bases and J by 11 bases, 20 bases remained unmatched. The CDR3 is made up of 17 amino acids. CDR1 and CDR2 from the germline V gene are SGHTA and FQGNSA. CDR3 protein: CASSPRILAGVFNEQYF. The DNA for the CDR3 is TGTGCCAGCAGCCCCCGTATCCTAGCGGGAGTATTCAATGAGCAGTACTTC.

This chain uses TRBV5-5 with TRBJ1-5; 8 bases fit TRBD1. CDR1 is SGHKS, CDR2 YYEKEE, per germline (reference sequence). The CDR3 is 16 residues long. Losses at the gene ends were 1 base for V and 3 bases for J; bases not matched to a gene: 6. The CDR3, as DNA: TGTGCCAGCAGCTTGTGGAGGACAGGGCCCAATCAGCCCCAGCATTTT. Protein product: CASSLWRTGPNQPQHF.

The table lists this clonotype with many counts. The chain links TRBV28 to TRBJ2-7; possible D gene TRBD1, 7 bases. The CDR3 covers 15 residues. With 2 bases removed from V and 5 bases from J, the gap between germline ends came to 16 bases. CDR1 and CDR2 from the germline V gene are MDHEN and SYDVKM. DNA of the CDR3: TGTGCCAGCAGTTTAGAATGGGGACAGCGGGACGAGCAGTACTTC. Amino acids: CASSLEWGQRDEQYF.

The rearrangement joins TRBV6-5 to TRBJ2-1, with TRBD2 identical over 8 bases. Germline CDR1 reads MNHEY; CDR2 reads SVGAGI. CDR3 length: 14 residues. The J segment lost 6 bases and the V segment lost 10 bases, leaving 11 bases of the junction unmatched. The CDR3, as DNA: TGTGCCAACAGAGCGGGACTAGGTCTCAATGAGCAGTTCTTC. This encodes CANRAGLGLNEQFF.

The chain couples TRBV20-1 to TRBJ2-3; TRBD2 aligns across 7 bases. Germline trimming cut 6 bases from V and 4 bases from J; bases unmatched to any gene: 16. This CDR3 contains 16 residues. Germline assignment: CDR1 DFQATT and CDR2 SNEGSKA (reference sequence). This CDR3 reads CSAPRRAGIRADTQYF. The CDR3 DNA follows: TGCAGTGCCCCTAGGCGAGCGGGAATAAGGGCAGATACGCAGTATTTT.

The rearrangement uses TRBV7-3 and TRBJ2-1, with D perhaps TRBD2 (6 bases). The germline V gene has CDR1 SGHTA and CDR2 FQGTGA. V was pared by 5 bases and J by 8 bases, with 16 bases between. This CDR3 has 14 amino acids. The CDR3 coding sequence is TGTGCCAGCAGCCCTCGGGGGATTACGGATGAGCAGTTCTTC. It yields the protein CASSPRGITDEQFF.

The V and J genes are TRBV4-3 and TRBJ2-3; 10 nucleotides match TRBD2. CDR3 size: 18 residues. The V gene end was trimmed by 1 base and the J gene end by 1 base; junction bases not matched to a gene: 8. Per the germline V gene, CDR1 is LGHNA and CDR2 is YSLEER. CDR3 nucleotides: TGCGCCAGCAGCCAAGGGGGAACTAGCGGGACCGGCACAGATACGCAGTATTTT. Its protein is CASSQGGTSGTGTDTQYF.

This chain links TRBV5-5 with TRBJ2-1, with 11 bases that match TRBD2. Germline loops: CDR1 SGHKS, CDR2 YYEKEE (reference sequence). V lost 2 bases and J lost 7; bases outside the gene matches: 2. The CDR3 totals 14 residues. CDR3 coding DNA: TGTGCCAGCAGCTTTAGCGGGGGGGGTAATGAGCAGTTCTTC. Translating gives CASSFSGGGNEQFF.

A remark on this clonotype: This sequence may be a read error, since a much larger clone differs from it by one base. V usage is TRBV20-1 and J usage is TRBJ2-5; no reliable D call. CDR1 and CDR2 from the germline V gene are DFQATT and SNEGSKA (reference sequence). V gave up 4 bases and J gave up 6 bases, with 24 bases separating them. CDR3 length: 16 residues. The CDR3 sequence: CSATSSEDPLSQTQYF. CDR3 coding DNA: TGCAGTGCTACGTCTTCCGAGGACCCCCTGTCGCAGACCCAGTACTTC.

The rearrangement uses TRBV6-6 and TRBJ2-1; TRBD2 aligns across 13 bases. Gene TRBJ2-7 matches the end of the DNA better, so the J call may be wrong. The CDR3 loop spans 15 amino acids. Germline CDR1 MNHNY, CDR2 SVGAGI (reference sequence). The chain's CDR3 is CASSSGTSGNNEQYF. CDR3 coding DNA: TGTGCCAGCAGCTCCGGGACTAGCGGGAACAATGAGCAGTACTTC.

The gene calls are TRBV7-2 and TRBJ2-7; 11 bases fit TRBD2. Germline-derived CDR1 and CDR2 are SGHTA and FQGNSA. The CDR3 has 15 residues. With V trimmed by 9 bases and J by 6 bases, 13 bases remained unmatched. CDR3: CARSVTSGSPLEQYF. In DNA form, the CDR3 reads TGTGCCAGAAGCGTTACTAGCGGGAGTCCCCTCGAGCAGTACTTC.

This clonotype has a handful of counts. The chain has TRBV7-9 and TRBJ2-7; possible D gene TRBD1, 6 bases. Germline V CDR1 and CDR2: SEHNR, FQNEAQ (reference sequence). The V gene lost 3 bases and the J gene lost 7 bases, with 22 bases spanning the gap. This CDR3 region has 16 residues. This chain's CDR3 is CASSLEGHRVLREQYF. Here the CDR3 DNA reads TGTGCCAGCAGCTTGGAAGGCCACAGGGTTTTAAGGGAGCAGTACTTC.

The chain joins TRBV5-1 to TRBJ2-7; 10 bases agree with TRBD1. The CDR3 has 14 amino acids. In germline, CDR1 is SGHRS, CDR2 YFSETQ. The J segment lost 10 bases and the V segment lost 2 bases, leaving 9 bases of the junction unmatched. CDR3 nucleotides: TGCGCCAGCAGCTTTAGACAGGGGGCAAGAACCCAGTACTTC. It encodes CASSFRQGARTQYF.

The J gene is TRBJ2-1, the V gene TRBV4-3; 10 bases line up with TRBD1. The germline CDR1 and CDR2 sequences are LGHNA and YSLEER. The V segment lost 0 bases and the J segment 6 bases; nucleotides outside the gene matches: 5. CDR3 size: 16 residues. CDR3 sequence (DNA): TGCGCCAGCAGCCAAGACGGACAGGGGGTATTCAATGAGCAGTTCTTC. This gives the protein CASSQDGQGVFNEQFF.

This chain connects TRBV6-2 or TRBV6-3 to TRBJ2-7, with 14 bases aligning to TRBD2. This CDR3 comprises 15 residues. V shed 7 bases, J shed 5 bases, and the junction held 7 bases outside the gene matches. Germline CDR1 reads MNHEY; CDR2 reads SVGEGT. For the CDR3, the DNA is TGTGCCAGCAAACCGGGACTAGCGGGAGCAGACGAGCAGTACTTC. It specifies CASKPGLAGADEQYF.

In DNA, the CDR3 is TGTGCCAGCAGCTCCACCAGGACTAGCGGACGGAGGACTGACAATGAGCAGTTCTTC. Translating gives CASSSTRTSGRRTDNEQFF. This chain joins TRBV7-3 and TRBJ2-1; TRBD2 agrees at 10 bases. CDR1 SGHTA and CDR2 FQGTGA come from the germline V gene. V lost 4 bases, J lost 5 bases, and 17 bases stayed unmatched. The CDR3 spans 19 residues.

V usage is TRBV2 and J usage is TRBJ1-1; 7 bases agree with TRBD1. The CDR3 loop spans 14 amino acids. CDR1 SNHLY and CDR2 FYNNEI come from the germline V gene. The junction had 4 bases not matched to a gene; V was cut back by 3 bases and J by 3 bases. The CDR3 reads CASSERRGDTEAFF. Written as DNA, the CDR3 is TGTGCCAGCAGTGAGCGCAGGGGGGACACTGAAGCTTTCTTT.

This chain connects TRBV20-1 to TRBJ2-5; 7 nucleotides line up with TRBD2. This CDR3 contains 15 residues. Germline V CDR1 and CDR2: DFQATT, SNEGSKA (reference sequence). V shed 5 bases and J 11 bases; nucleotides not matched to a gene: 20. CDR3 region: CSALKGGRADNEQYF. Here the CDR3 DNA reads TGCAGTGCTCTCAAGGGAGGGAGGGCGGACAATGAGCAGTACTTC.